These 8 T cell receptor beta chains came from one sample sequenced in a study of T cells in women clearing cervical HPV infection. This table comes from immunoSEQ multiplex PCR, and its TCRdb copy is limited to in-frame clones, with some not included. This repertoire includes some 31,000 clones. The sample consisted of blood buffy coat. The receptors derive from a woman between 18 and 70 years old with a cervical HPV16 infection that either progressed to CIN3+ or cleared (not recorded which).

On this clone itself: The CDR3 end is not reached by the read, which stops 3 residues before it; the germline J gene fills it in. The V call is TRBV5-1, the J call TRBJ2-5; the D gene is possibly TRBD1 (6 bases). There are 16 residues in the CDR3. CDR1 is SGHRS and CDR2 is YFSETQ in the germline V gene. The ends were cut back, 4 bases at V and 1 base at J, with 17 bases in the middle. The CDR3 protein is CASSTGQINTQETQYF. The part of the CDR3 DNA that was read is TGCGCCAGCAGCACAGGACAGATTAACACCCAAGAGACC.

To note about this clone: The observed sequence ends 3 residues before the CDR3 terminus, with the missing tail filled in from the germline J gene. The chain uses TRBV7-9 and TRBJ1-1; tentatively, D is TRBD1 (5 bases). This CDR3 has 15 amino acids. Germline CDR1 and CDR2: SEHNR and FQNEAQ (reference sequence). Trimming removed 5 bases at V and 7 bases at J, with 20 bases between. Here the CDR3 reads CASSGGGRAAVEAFF. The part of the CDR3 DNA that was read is TGTGCCAGCAGCGGGGGGGGTCGCGCGGCAGTTGAA. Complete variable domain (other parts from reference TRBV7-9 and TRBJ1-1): DTGVSQNPRHKITKRGQNVTFRCDPISEHNRLYWYRQTLGQGPEFLTYFQNEAQLEKSRLLSDRFSAERPKGSFSTLEIQRTEQGDSAMYLCASSGGGRAAVEAFFGQGTRLTVV.

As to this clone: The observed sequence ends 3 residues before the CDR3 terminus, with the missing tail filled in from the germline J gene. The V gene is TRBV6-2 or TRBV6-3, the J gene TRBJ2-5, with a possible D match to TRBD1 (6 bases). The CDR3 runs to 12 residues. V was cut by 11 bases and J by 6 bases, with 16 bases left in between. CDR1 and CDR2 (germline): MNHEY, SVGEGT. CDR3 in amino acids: CAAGTIDQTQYF. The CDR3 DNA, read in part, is TGTGCCGCCGGGACAATTGACCAGACC.

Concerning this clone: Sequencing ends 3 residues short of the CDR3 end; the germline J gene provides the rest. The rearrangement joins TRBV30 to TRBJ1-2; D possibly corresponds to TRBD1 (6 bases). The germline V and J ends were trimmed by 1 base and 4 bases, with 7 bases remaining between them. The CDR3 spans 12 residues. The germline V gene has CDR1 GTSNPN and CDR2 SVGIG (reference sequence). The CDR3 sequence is CAWSGGGYGYTF. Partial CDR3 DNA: TGTGCCTGGAGTGGAGGGGGCTATGGC.

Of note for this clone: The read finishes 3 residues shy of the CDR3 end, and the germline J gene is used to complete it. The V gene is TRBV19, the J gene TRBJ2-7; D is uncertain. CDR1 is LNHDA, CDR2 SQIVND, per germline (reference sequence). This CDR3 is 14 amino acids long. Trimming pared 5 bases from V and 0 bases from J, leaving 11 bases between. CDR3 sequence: CASSPTSRSYEQYF. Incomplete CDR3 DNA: TGTGCCAGTAGTCCTACTTCACGCTCCTACGAG.

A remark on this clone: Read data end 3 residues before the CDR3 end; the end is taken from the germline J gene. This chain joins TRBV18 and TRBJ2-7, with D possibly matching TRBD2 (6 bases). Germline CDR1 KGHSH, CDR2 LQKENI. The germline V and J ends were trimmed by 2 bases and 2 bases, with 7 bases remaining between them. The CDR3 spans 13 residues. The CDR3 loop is CASSPIAAYEQYF. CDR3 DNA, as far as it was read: TGTGCCAGCTCACCAATAGCGGCCTACGAG. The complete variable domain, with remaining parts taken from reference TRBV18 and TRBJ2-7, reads NAGVMQNPRHLVRRRGQEARLRCSPMKGHSHVYWYRQLPEEGLKFMVYLQKENIIDESGMPKERFSAEFPKEGPSILRIQQVVRGDSAAYFCASSPIAAYEQYFGPGTRLTVT.

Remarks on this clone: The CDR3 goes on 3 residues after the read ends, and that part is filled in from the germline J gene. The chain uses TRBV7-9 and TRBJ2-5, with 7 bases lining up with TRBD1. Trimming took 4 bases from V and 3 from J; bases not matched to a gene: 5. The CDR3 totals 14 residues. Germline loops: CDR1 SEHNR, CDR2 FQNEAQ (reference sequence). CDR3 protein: CASSSGTAKETQYF. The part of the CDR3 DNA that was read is TGTGCCAGCAGCTCCGGGACAGCTAAAGAGACC.

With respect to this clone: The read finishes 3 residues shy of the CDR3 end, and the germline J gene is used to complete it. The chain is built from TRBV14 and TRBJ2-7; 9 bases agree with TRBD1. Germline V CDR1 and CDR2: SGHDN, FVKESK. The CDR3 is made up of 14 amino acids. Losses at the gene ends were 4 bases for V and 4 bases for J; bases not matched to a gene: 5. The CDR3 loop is CASSRTGGLYEQYF. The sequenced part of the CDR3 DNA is TGTGCCAGCAGCCGAACAGGGGGCTTATACGAG. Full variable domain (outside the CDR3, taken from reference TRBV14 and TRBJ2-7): EAGVTQFPSHSVIEKGQTVTLRCDPISGHDNLYWYRRVMGKEIKFLLHFVKESKQDESGMPNNRFLAERTGGTYSTLKVQPAELEDSGVYFCASSRTGGLYEQYFGPGTRLTVT.